This T cell receptor beta chain emerged from a study of blood T cell repertoires in COVID-19. The wider study: Sources were T cells, B-cell-depleted T cells, or PBMCs; the material itself was cDNA or gDNA.

TCRdb's table, derived via immunoSEQ multiplex PCR, lists solely in-frame clones and lacks some. The sample records a few hundred thousand clones, less than 85% being singletons. The germline gives CDR1 GTSNPN, CDR2 SVGIG (reference sequence). V dropped 0 bases and J dropped 5; count of bases not matched to a gene: 2. The CDR3 sequence is 13 residues long. The sequenced sample was peripheral blood. V and J are TRBV30 and TRBJ1-1; 8 nucleotides line up with TRBD1. The receptor was derived from a woman aged 18-29 years with acute or convalescent COVID-19. CDR3 coding DNA: TGTGCCTGGAGTGTCCAGGGGGCAACTGAAGCTTTCTTT. Its protein is CAWSVQGATEAFF.